The TCR beta chain under discussion was sequenced for a study of lymphopenia after photon versus proton radiotherapy. Study-level findings and limits: Only patients who died were analyzed for survival; proton advantage is unproven. A bigger post-nadir fall in TCR diversity correlated inversely with survival time in deceased patients. Photon-treated patients lost naive T cells and TCR diversity; proton-treated stayed stable.

Assay: immunoSEQ multiplex PCR; the TCRdb copy retains only in-frame clones and omits some. The data contain over 25,000 clones, approximately 90% of them singletons. The CDR3 extends over 15 amino acids. The germline V gene encodes CDR1 SQVTM and CDR2 ANQGSEA. Trimming cost V 3 bases and J 2 bases; bases outside gene matches: 2. About this clone itself: Its target is not known.

The chain joins TRBV29-1 to TRBJ2-1, with 12 bases lining up with TRBD1. This clonotype was sampled from a woman aged 60-75 years with cholangiocarcinoma. Some clones in this sample may be carry-over from other donors' samples. The material was peripheral blood, obtained from a patient treated with proton-based radiotherapy. CDR3 DNA sequence: TGCAGCGTTGAGGGACAGGGGGCAGCCTACAATGAGCAGTTCTTC. Amino acids: CSVEGQGAAYNEQFF.